These T cell receptor beta chains were read from a single sample in a study of blood T cell repertoires in COVID-19. The protocol was immunoSEQ multiplex PCR, while the TCRdb copy is restricted to in-frame clones and leaves out a portion. The data show fewer than 110,000 clones, with less than 90% seen just once and about 6.3% held by the top ten. Specimen: peripheral blood. Every receptor here comes from a human donor in a cohort sampled during active COVID-19. Each CDR3 is given with its conserved first and last residue. Fields, in order: J gene, clone size, D gene, V gene, CDR3 DNA, CDR3 protein. D genes are given only for firm matches. The size field is filled for only some rows; it gives once, few, many or a size class.

TRBJ2-1,NA,TRBD2,TRBV7-9,TGTGCCAGCAGCCCGACTAGCCTCAATGAGCAGTTCTTC,CASSPTSLNEQFF
TRBJ2-7,NA,NA,TRBV5-1,TGCGCCAGCAGATTAGGCGGAACCTACGAGCAGTACTTC,CASRLGGTYEQYF
TRBJ2-7,NA,TRBD2,TRBV19,TGTGCCAGTAGTGCGGCGGGACTAGCGATCGAGCAGTACTTC,CASSAAGLAIEQYF
TRBJ1-4,NA,NA,TRBV29-1,TGCAGCGGCGGGGTGACTAATGAAAAACTGTTTTTT,CSGGVTNEKLFF
TRBJ2-1,few,TRBD2,TRBV7-2,TGTGCCAGCAGCAAACCCGTGGTGGCGGGAGGGCCCGGTATTGAGCAGTTCTTC,CASSKPVVAGGPGIEQFF
TRBJ1-4,once,NA,TRBV9,TGTGCCAGCAGCGAGTGGGGGCGATCTAATGAAAAACTGTTTTTT,CASSEWGRSNEKLFF
TRBJ2-1,NA,TRBD2,TRBV24-1,TGTGCCACCAGTGAATCCGGGACTAGCGGGGGTTCCGGGCAGTTCTTC,CATSESGTSGGSGQFF
TRBJ2-3,once,NA,TRBV7-8,TGTGCCAGCAGCCCACTAGGACTGTTCACAGATACGCAGTATTTT,CASSPLGLFTDTQYF
TRBJ2-7,NA,TRBD2,TRBV27,TGTGCCAGCAGTTTAAGCGGCGGGACTAGCAACCACGAGCAGTACTTC,CASSLSGGTSNHEQYF
TRBJ2-1,NA,TRBD1,TRBV19,TGTGCCAGTAGTTTCGCCGGGACAGGGGGCAATGAGCAGTTCTTC,CASSFAGTGGNEQFF
TRBJ2-5,few,NA,TRBV5-1,TGCGCCAGCAGCTTGGTGGGGAGCGAGACCCAGTACTTC,CASSLVGSETQYF
TRBJ2-5,NA,TRBD2,TRBV5-4,TGTGCCAGCAGCTTTAAGCGGGGTGTCGGCCAAGAGACCCAGTACTTC,CASSFKRGVGQETQYF
TRBJ2-7,NA,NA,TRBV10-3,TGTGCCATTTCTTCAGGGAATTACGAGCAGTACTTC,CAISSGNYEQYF
TRBJ2-5,NA,TRBD2,TRBV7-2,TGTGCCAGCAGCCTGGGACTAGCGGGAGGGCCGGAGACCCAGTACTTC,CASSLGLAGGPETQYF
TRBJ2-1,NA,NA,TRBV7-8,TGTGCCAGCAGCTACCGACAGAGTGGAACGGTCGATGAGCAGTTCTTC,CASSYRQSGTVDEQFF
TRBJ1-2,NA,TRBD1,TRBV30,TGTGCCTGTAGAGGACAGGGAGCCTATGGCTACACCTTC,CACRGQGAYGYTF
TRBJ2-7,NA,TRBD1,TRBV19,TGTGCCAGTAGTATTAACAGGGGGGCTTACTACGAGCAGTACTTC,CASSINRGAYYEQYF
TRBJ2-7,NA,NA,TRBV14,TGTGCCACCTCGCCGGGGGTCGGCAGGGAACGATACGAGCAGTACTTC,CATSPGVGRERYEQYF
TRBJ2-2,once,TRBD2,TRBV6-5,TGTGCCAGCTCCCCGGGGGGGGGCACCGGGGAGCTGTTTTTT,CASSPGGGTGELFF
TRBJ1-2,NA,NA,TRBV2,TGTGCCAGCAGTGAACTATGGGGGGAGGGTGGCTACACCTTC,CASSELWGEGGYTF
TRBJ2-7,NA,TRBD1,TRBV3-1/TRBV3-2,TGTGCCAGCAGTCCGGACAGGTCCTACGAGCAGTACTTC,CASSPDRSYEQYF
TRBJ1-2,once,NA,TRBV3-1/TRBV3-2,TGTGCCAGCAGCCAAGAAACAGTTACCTATGGCTACACCTTC,CASSQETVTYGYTF
TRBJ1-2,NA,NA,TRBV12-3/TRBV12-4,TGTGCCAGCAGTTTAGCGGCGGGATATGGCTACACCTTC,CASSLAAGYGYTF
TRBJ2-1,NA,NA,TRBV25-1,TGTGCCAGCAGTGATGAGCTACTCTTC,CASSDELLF
TRBJ1-2,NA,NA,TRBV30,TGTGCCTGGAGTTGGGGGGTGTGGGGCTACACCTTC,CAWSWGVWGYTF
TRBJ1-5,NA,NA,TRBV12-3/TRBV12-4,TGTGCCAGCAGTTTAGCTCAGAGCGGACCCCAGCATTTT,CASSLAQSGPQHF
TRBJ1-5,NA,NA,TRBV27,TGTGCCAGCAGTGTAAGTGGGGGCTCCAATCAGCCCCAGCATTTT,CASSVSGGSNQPQHF
TRBJ2-2,NA,NA,TRBV30,TGTGCCTGGGTCCGCACCGGGGAGCTGTTTTTT,CAWVRTGELFF